The T cell receptor (beta chain) under discussion was sequenced for a study of T-cell reconstitution after alpha-beta-depleted transplantation in children. The CDR3 consists of 14 residues. V lost 5 bases and J lost 9; bases outside the gene matches: 12. From germline, CDR1 is SQVTM and CDR2 ANQGSEA. Overall study results and limits: Several hundred graft clones that had expanded were reportedly the source of alpha-beta T cells about two months after transplant.

Unique molecular identifiers were incorporated when the TCRbeta library was constructed. TCRdb re-derived calls from the PCR reads in MiXCR, one entry per CDR3 protein. The profile covers fewer than 700,000 distinct CDR3 sequences, with roughly 13% appearing a single time and over 2% taken by the ten largest. This clonotype was recorded a few times. Its antigen is not known. The starting material was PBMCs, mostly from graft donor cells, obtained 360 days after TCRalphabeta/CD19-depleted stem cell transplant. The receptor comes from a male patient under 18 who had a stem cell transplant for acute myeloid leukemia, so the T cells may come from the graft donor. The chain carries TRBV29-1 and TRBJ2-1, with 8 bases matching TRBD2. The DNA for the CDR3 is TGCAGCGTTACCGGGACTAGTCCTATAAGTGAGCAGTTCTTC. Encoded protein: CSVTGTSPISEQFF.